This entry concerns a single T cell receptor beta chain. The antigen is not known. The data were taken from a study of identical twins. Study-wide findings and caveats: Insertions were reduced in abundant cord blood beta clonotypes but not in memory repertoires. Invariant MAIT and iNKT cells may have partly biased zero-insertion analyses.

CDR1 and CDR2 from the germline V gene are SGHRS and YFSETQ. V lost 0 bases and J lost 11; bases outside the gene matches: 9. The CDR3 consists of 14 residues. One entry per CDR3 protein, called by TCRdb with MiXCR from the 5' RACE reads. The sample has a few hundred thousand distinct CDR3 sequences, approximately 12% seen once. These data also featured in a second study, about yellow fever vaccine responses in identical twins.

The chain joins TRBV5-1 to TRBJ2-7, with 9 bases aligning to TRBD1. The material sequenced was memory (CD45RO+) T cells sorted from blood. This receptor was identified in a young woman in good health. The CDR3: CASSLGQGGTIKYF. The CDR3 DNA sequence: TGCGCCAGCAGCTTGGGACAGGGGGGTACTATTAAGTACTTC.